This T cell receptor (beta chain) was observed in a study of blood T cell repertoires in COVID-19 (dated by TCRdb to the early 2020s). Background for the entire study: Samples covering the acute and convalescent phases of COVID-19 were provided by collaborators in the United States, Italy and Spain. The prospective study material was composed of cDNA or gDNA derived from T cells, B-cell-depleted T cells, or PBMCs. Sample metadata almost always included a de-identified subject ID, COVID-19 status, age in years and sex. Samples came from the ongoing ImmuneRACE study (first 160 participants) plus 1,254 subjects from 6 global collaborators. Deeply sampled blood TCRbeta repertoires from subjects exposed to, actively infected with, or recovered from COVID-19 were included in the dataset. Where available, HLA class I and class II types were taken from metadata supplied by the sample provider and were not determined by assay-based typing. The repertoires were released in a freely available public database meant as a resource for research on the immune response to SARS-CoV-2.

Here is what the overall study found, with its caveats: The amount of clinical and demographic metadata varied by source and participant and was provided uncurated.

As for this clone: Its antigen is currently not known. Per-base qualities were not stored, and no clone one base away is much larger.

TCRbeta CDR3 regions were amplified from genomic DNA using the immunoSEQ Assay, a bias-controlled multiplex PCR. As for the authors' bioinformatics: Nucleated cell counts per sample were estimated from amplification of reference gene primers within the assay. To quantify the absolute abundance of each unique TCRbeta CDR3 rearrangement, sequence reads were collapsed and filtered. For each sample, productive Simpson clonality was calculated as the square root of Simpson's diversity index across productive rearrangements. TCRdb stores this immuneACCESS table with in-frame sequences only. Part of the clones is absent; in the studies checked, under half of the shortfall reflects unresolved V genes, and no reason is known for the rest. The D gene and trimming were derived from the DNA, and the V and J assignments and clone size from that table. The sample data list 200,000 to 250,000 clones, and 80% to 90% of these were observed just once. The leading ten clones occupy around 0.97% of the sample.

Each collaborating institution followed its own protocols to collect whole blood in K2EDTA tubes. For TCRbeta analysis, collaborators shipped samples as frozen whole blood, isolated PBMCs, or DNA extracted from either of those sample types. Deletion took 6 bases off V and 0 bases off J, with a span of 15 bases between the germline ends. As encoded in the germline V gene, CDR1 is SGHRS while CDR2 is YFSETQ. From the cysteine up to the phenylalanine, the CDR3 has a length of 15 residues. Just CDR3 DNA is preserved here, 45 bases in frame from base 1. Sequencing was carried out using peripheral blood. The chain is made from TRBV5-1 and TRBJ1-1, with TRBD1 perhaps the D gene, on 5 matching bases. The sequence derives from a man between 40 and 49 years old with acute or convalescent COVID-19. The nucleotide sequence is TGCGCCAGCAAACGGGGGGATCCTATGAACACTGAAGCTTTCTTT. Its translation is CASKRGDPMNTEAFF. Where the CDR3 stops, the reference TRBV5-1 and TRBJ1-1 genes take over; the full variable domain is KAGVTQTPRYLIKTRGQQVTLSCSPISGHRSVSWYQQTPGQGLQFLFEYFSETQRNKGNFPGRFSGRQFSNSRSEMNVSTLELGDSALYLCASKRGDPMNTEAFFGQGTRLTVV.